The table lists the clone carrying this TCR beta chain with a few counts. The antigen remains undetermined. This sample was taken from a study of T cells in Graves' hyperthyroidism and ophthalmopathy. Study context: Before treatment of any kind, peripheral blood was taken at initial diagnosis. Study-wide results and caveats: Ophthalmopathy was identified by the model a median around 6 months ahead of onset.

Not enrolled were patients with uncontrolled infection, other autoimmune disease, pregnancy or lactation. Regions amplified from RNA transcripts were the TCR beta CDR3 regions. During a first-round RT-PCR of the TCR CDR3, the HTBI primer set was used. Via MiXCR, TCRdb re-called the multiplex PCR reads, giving one row per CDR3 protein. The sample contains a few hundred thousand distinct CDR3 sequences, approximately 14% of which appear only once. This TCR was recovered from a woman in her twenties or thirties with Graves' hyperthyroidism that later progressed to Graves' ophthalmopathy. The sample was blood.

CDR3 in amino acids: CASSESTGSGYEQYF. In nucleotides, the CDR3 is TGCGCCAGCAGTGAGAGTACAGGGTCGGGCTACGAGCAGTACTTC. This rearrangement joins TRBV10-1 to TRBJ2-7, with D possibly matching TRBD1 (6 bases). The CDR3 is made up of 15 amino acids. Per germline, CDR1 WNHNN and CDR2 SYGVQD (reference sequence). V was pared by 2 bases and J by 3 bases, with 14 bases between.